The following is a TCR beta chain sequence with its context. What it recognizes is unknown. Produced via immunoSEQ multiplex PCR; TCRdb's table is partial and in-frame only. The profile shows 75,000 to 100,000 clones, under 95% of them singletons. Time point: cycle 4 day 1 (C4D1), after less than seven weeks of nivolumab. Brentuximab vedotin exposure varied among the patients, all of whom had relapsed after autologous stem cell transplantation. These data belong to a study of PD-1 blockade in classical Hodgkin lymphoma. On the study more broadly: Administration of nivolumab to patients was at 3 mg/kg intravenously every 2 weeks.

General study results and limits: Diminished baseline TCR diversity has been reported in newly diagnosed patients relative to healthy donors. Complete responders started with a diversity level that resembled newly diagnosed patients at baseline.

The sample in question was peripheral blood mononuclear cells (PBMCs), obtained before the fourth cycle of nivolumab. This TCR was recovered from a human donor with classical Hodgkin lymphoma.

This chain's CDR3 is CASSFLTGKGYEQYF. In nucleotides, the CDR3 is TGTGCCAGCAGCTTCTTGACAGGGAAAGGCTACGAGCAGTACTTC. The chain has TRBV7-9 and TRBJ2-7; TRBD1 matches at 7 bases. The CDR3 has 15 amino acids. V dropped 3 bases and J dropped 3; count of bases not matched to a gene: 8. Germline CDR1 is SEHNR and CDR2 is FQNEAQ (reference sequence).